A selection of T cell receptor beta chains follows, all from one sample in a study of beta chain features in type 1 diabetes. Repertoires were generated with immunoSEQ multiplex PCR, while TCRdb's copy carries only in-frame clones and drops some. Counted here are more than 250,000 clones, roughly 20% occurring once; the ten biggest clones make up around 0.029%. The sample consisted of naive CD4+ T cells from blood. These receptors all stem from a woman aged 40 to 49 with type 1 diabetes. CDR3s include the opening cysteine and the closing phenylalanine or tryptophan. D genes are given only for firm matches. Clone size is not always given. Where it is, it says once, few, many or a class for expanded clones.

d_gene | abundance | j_gene | v_gene | CDR3aa | CDR3nt
NA | NA | TRBJ2-5 | TRBV7-2 | CASSLTGMGTQYF | TGTGCCAGCAGCTTAACAGGGATGGGGACCCAGTACTTC
NA | few | TRBJ1-1 | TRBV6-6 | CASSPFGENTEAFF | TGTGCCAGCAGTCCCTTCGGAGAGAACACTGAAGCTTTCTTT
TRBD1 | few | TRBJ1-1 | TRBV29-1 | CSVNRGQGGTEAFF | TGCAGCGTAAACAGGGGGCAGGGAGGCACTGAAGCTTTCTTT
NA | few | TRBJ2-2 | TRBV7-9 | CASSQGGNTGELFF | TGTGCCAGCAGCCAGGGGGGGAACACCGGGGAGCTGTTTTTT
TRBD1 | NA | TRBJ1-1 | TRBV18 | CASSPRDRGDTEAFF | TGTGCCAGCTCACCGCGGGACAGGGGGGACACTGAAGCTTTCTTT
NA | few | TRBJ2-7 | TRBV30 | CAPNLNRDSYEQYF | TGTGCGCCCAACTTAAACAGGGACTCCTACGAGCAGTACTTC
TRBD1 | NA | TRBJ1-5 | TRBV9 | CASSRTGGPDQPQHF | TGTGCCAGCAGCCGGACAGGGGGCCCCGATCAGCCCCAGCATTTT
TRBD1 | few | TRBJ2-7 | TRBV4-3 | CASSQDHVGQGMSYEQYF | TGCGCCAGCAGCCAAGATCACGTTGGACAGGGGATGTCCTACGAGCAGTACTTC
NA | NA | TRBJ2-5 | TRBV5-4 | CASTTDGETQYF | TGTGCCAGTACGACAGATGGGGAGACCCAGTACTTC
NA | NA | TRBJ1-2 | TRBV7-2 | CASSNDRFYGYTF | TGTGCCAGCAGCAACGACAGATTCTATGGCTACACCTTC
TRBD2 | few | TRBJ2-1 | TRBV19 | CASSIYLAGGPVEQFF | TGTGCCAGTAGTATATATCTAGCGGGAGGGCCGGTTGAGCAGTTCTTC
NA | NA | TRBJ1-2 | TRBV7-9 | CASSLALTGYGYTF | TGTGCCAGCAGCTTAGCGCTCACAGGCTATGGCTACACCTTC
TRBD2 | few | TRBJ2-5 | TRBV4-1 | CASSPGLAGETQYF | TGCGCCAGCAGCCCGGGACTAGCGGGAGAGACCCAGTACTTC
TRBD2 | few | TRBJ2-5 | TRBV2 | CASSGPSGRTETQYF | TGTGCCAGCAGTGGGCCTAGCGGGAGGACTGAGACCCAGTACTTC
TRBD2 | NA | TRBJ2-5 | TRBV9 | CASSVTSGSETQYF | TGTGCCAGCAGCGTAACTAGCGGGAGTGAGACCCAGTACTTC
NA | NA | TRBJ2-2 | TRBV30 | CAWSPYTGELFF | TGTGCCTGGAGCCCCTACACCGGGGAGCTGTTTTTT
TRBD1 | few | TRBJ2-7 | TRBV6-5 | CASSVGQGFEQYF | TGTGCCAGCAGTGTGGGACAGGGGTTCGAGCAGTACTTC
NA | NA | TRBJ1-2 | TRBV4-3 | CASSQDTVNYGYTF | TGCGCCAGCAGCCAAGATACGGTTAACTATGGCTACACCTTC
NA | NA | TRBJ2-7 | TRBV7-9 | CASSLASSYEQYF | TGTGCCAGCAGCTTAGCCAGTTCCTACGAGCAGTACTTC
TRBD1 | NA | TRBJ1-2 | TRBV6-6 | CASRRGGDRIYGYTF | TGTGCCAGCCGTCGGGGAGGGGACAGGATCTATGGCTACACCTTC
TRBD2 | NA | TRBJ2-5 | TRBV28 | CASSPSGRETQYF | TGTGCCAGCAGTCCTAGCGGGAGAGAGACCCAGTACTTC
TRBD1 | NA | TRBJ1-2 | TRBV29-1 | CSVGDRVEGYTF | TGCAGCGTTGGAGACAGGGTGGAGGGCTACACCTTC
TRBD1 | NA | TRBJ1-5 | TRBV15 | CATSGAPRQGNQPQHF | TGTGCCACCAGCGGAGCTCCGCGACAGGGAAATCAGCCCCAGCATTTT
NA | few | TRBJ1-6 | TRBV19 | CASSSQGDSPLHF | TGTGCCAGTAGTTCTCAGGGCGATTCACCCCTCCACTTT
NA | NA | TRBJ2-1 | TRBV5-4 | CASSLGPGYNEQFF | TGTGCCAGCAGCTTGGGTCCCGGTTACAATGAGCAGTTCTTC
NA | NA | TRBJ2-7 | TRBV28 | CASSRTIRGARDEQYF | TGTGCCAGCAGCCGAACGATCAGGGGAGCACGGGACGAGCAGTACTTC
NA | few | TRBJ2-7 | TRBV4-2 | CASSRGLAVSYEQYF | TGTGCCAGCAGCCGAGGACTCGCGGTATCCTACGAGCAGTACTTC
NA | NA | TRBJ1-2 | TRBV5-1 | CASSSTINYGYTF | TGCGCCAGCAGTTCGACAATTAACTATGGCTACACCTTC
NA | NA | TRBJ2-7 | TRBV6-6 | CASSTGFPGEQYF | TGTGCCAGCAGCACAGGGTTCCCGGGGGAGCAGTACTTC
NA | NA | TRBJ1-3 | TRBV4-1 | CASSQVRGENTIYF | TGCGCCAGCAGCCAAGTTCGCGGTGAGAACACCATATATTTT
TRBD1 | few | TRBJ1-5 | TRBV19 | CASSNQGAGNQPQHF | TGTGCCAGTAGTAACCAGGGGGCCGGCAATCAGCCCCAGCATTTT
TRBD2 | few | TRBJ2-5 | TRBV9 | CASSASGGRETQYF | TGTGCCAGCAGCGCTAGCGGGGGGAGGGAGACCCAGTACTTC
NA | NA | TRBJ2-2 | TRBV5-1 | CASSSTGANSPGELFF | TGCGCCAGCAGCTCCACCGGAGCGAACTCTCCCGGGGAGCTGTTTTTT